Listed below are T cell receptor beta chains from one sample, sequenced in a study of regulatory T cells in long-lasting Graves disease. TCRdb re-derived calls from the multiplex PCR reads in MiXCR, one entry per CDR3 protein. The sample includes hundreds of thousands of distinct CDR3 sequences, 21% of them seen just once. The specimen comprised peripheral blood mononuclear cells (PBMCs), sampled when the disease was refractory, from a patient treated with antithyroid drugs. These receptors were obtained from a female donor with Graves disease. Each CDR3 is given with its conserved first and last residue. Fields, in order: J gene, V gene, D gene, clone size, CDR3 protein, CDR3 DNA. A D gene is named only where the DNA matches it firmly. For some rows the clone size is stated as once, few or many, or as a class when expanded; others skip it.

>TRBJ1-2|TRBV30|.|few
CAWSVIRGLGGYTF
TGTGCCTGGAGTGTAATTAGGGGATTGGGCGGCTACACCTTC
>TRBJ1-1|TRBV5-1|.|.
CASKSLEETEAFF
TGCGCCAGCAAATCCTTGGAGGAGACTGAAGCTTTCTTT
>TRBJ1-5|TRBV2|.|many
CASRSNWGDQPQHF
TGTGCGAGCCGATCAAACTGGGGGGATCAGCCCCAGCATTTT
>TRBJ2-7|TRBV12-3/TRBV12-4|.|many
CASSPPLGHTYEQYF
TGTGCCAGCAGTCCCCCACTGGGACACACCTACGAGCAGTACTTC
>TRBJ1-6|TRBV7-2|.|many
CASSLAGPASPLHF
TGTGCCAGCAGCTTAGCGGGCCCCGCTTCACCCCTCCACTTT
>TRBJ2-1|TRBV7-3|TRBD1|.
CASSLTSQGTHNEQFF
TGTGCCAGCAGCTTAACGTCACAGGGGACCCACAATGAGCAGTTCTTC
>TRBJ2-1|TRBV28|.|.
CASSLTGQTYNEQFF
TGTGCCAGCAGTTTAACAGGACAGACCTACAATGAGCAGTTCTTC
>TRBJ2-1|TRBV6-1|.|.
CASAASSYNEQFF
TGTGCCAGCGCAGCCAGCTCCTACAATGAGCAGTTCTTC
>TRBJ2-7|TRBV11-2|.|many
CASSRGGAYEQYF
TGTGCCAGCAGCAGAGGGGGAGCCTACGAGCAGTACTTC
>TRBJ2-5|TRBV3-1|TRBD2|few
CASSQDSGAAGRAQYF
TGTGCCAGCAGCCAAGATAGCGGTGCCGCTGGGAGGGCCCAGTACTTC
>TRBJ2-7|TRBV30|.|.
CAWTSGSYEQYF
TGTGCCTGGACCAGCGGCTCCTACGAGCAGTACTTC
>TRBJ1-2|TRBV11-2|.|many
CASSLAWYYTF
TGTGCCAGCAGCTTAGCTTGGTACTACACCTTC
>TRBJ1-2|TRBV12-3/TRBV12-4|TRBD1|many
CASSPRTGLYGYTF
TGTGCCAGCAGCCCCAGGACAGGGCTCTATGGCTACACCTTC
>TRBJ2-5|TRBV20-1|.|few
CTALQETQYF
TGCACCGCACTGCAAGAGACCCAGTACTTC
>TRBJ2-6|TRBV19|TRBD1|few
CASSRDRGQGANVLTF
TGTGCCAGTAGTAGGGACAGGGGGCAGGGGGCCAACGTCCTGACTTTC
>TRBJ1-3|TRBV7-2|.|few
CASSSRAVGNTIYF
TGTGCCAGCAGCTCCAGGGCCGTCGGAAACACCATATATTTT
>TRBJ2-7|TRBV7-2|TRBD2|few
CASSLVSGSLYEQYF
TGTGCCAGCAGCTTAGTTAGCGGGAGTTTGTACGAGCAGTACTTC
>TRBJ2-2|TRBV15|.|few
CATKKGENTGELFF
TGTGCCACCAAGAAGGGGGAGAACACCGGGGAGCTGTTTTTT
>TRBJ2-7|TRBV29-1|TRBD1|.
CSARSGQGASDEQYF
TGCAGCGCCCGATCGGGACAGGGGGCCTCGGACGAGCAGTACTTC
>TRBJ2-7|TRBV6-1|TRBD1|many
CASKDSGQSYEQYF
TGTGCCTCCAAAGATTCGGGACAGTCCTACGAGCAGTACTTC
>TRBJ2-6|TRBV5-1|.|.
CASSDQVSGANVLTF
TGCGCCAGCAGCGATCAGGTTTCTGGGGCCAACGTCCTGACTTTC
>TRBJ1-2|TRBV13|.|few
CAQSGPTGGGYGYTF
TGTGCCCAGTCCGGGCCGACGGGGGGAGGTTATGGCTACACCTTC
>TRBJ2-6|TRBV20-1|.|many
CSAKTAGANVLTF
TGCAGTGCCAAGACAGCTGGGGCCAACGTCCTGACTTTC
>TRBJ2-7|TRBV20-1|.|few
CSASVVYEQYF
TGCAGTGCTAGTGTGGTTTACGAGCAGTACTTC
>TRBJ2-1|TRBV28|TRBD1|.
CASSTRDRGLSAGEQFF
TGTGCCAGCAGCACACGGGACAGGGGCTTATCGGCGGGAGAGCAGTTCTTC
>TRBJ2-1|TRBV6-5|TRBD2|once
CASSYSETSSYNEQFF
TGTGCCAGCAGTTACTCAGAGACTAGCTCCTACAATGAGCAGTTTTTC
>TRBJ2-5|TRBV29-1|TRBD2|.
CSVGPTSAETQYF
TGCAGCGTTGGACCTACTAGCGCGGAGACCCAGTACTTC
>TRBJ2-7|TRBV20-1|TRBD1|.
CSARDAGGVEQYF
TGCAGTGCTAGAGATGCAGGGGGTGTCGAGCAGTACTTC
>TRBJ2-3|TRBV5-1|TRBD2|.
CASRRAGDGTDTQYF
TGCGCCAGCAGAAGAGCGGGAGATGGTACAGATACGCAGTATTTT
>TRBJ2-2|TRBV6-2/TRBV6-3|.|.
CASSEPEIGLMRPNTGELFF
TGTGCCAGCAGTGAACCCGAGATAGGTCTAATGCGTCCGAACACCGGGGAGCTGTTTTTT
>TRBJ1-2|TRBV12-3/TRBV12-4|.|many
CASAEFLGSGYTF
TGTGCCAGCGCCGAGTTCTTGGGATCTGGCTACACCTTC
>TRBJ1-1|TRBV6-4|.|.
CASRPGGNMNTEAFF
TGTGCCAGCAGACCCGGGGGAAACATGAACACTGAAGCTTTCTTT
>TRBJ2-5|TRBV14|.|many
CASSQGDFQETQYF
TGTGCCAGCAGCCAAGGGGACTTCCAAGAGACCCAGTACTTC
>TRBJ2-2|TRBV28|.|many
CASSLGDRTAGELFF
TGTGCCAGCAGTTTAGGGGACCGCACGGCCGGGGAGCTGTTTTTT
>TRBJ2-7|TRBV19|TRBD1|few
CASSIRDRAYEQYF
TGTGCCAGTAGCATCCGGGACAGGGCCTACGAGCAGTACTTC
>TRBJ1-5|TRBV6-9|.|.
CASSYKRDQPQHF
TGTGCCAGCAGTTACAAGAGAGATCAGCCCCAGCATTTT
>TRBJ1-1|TRBV12-3/TRBV12-4|TRBD1|many
CASSLGTGVNTEAFF
TGTGCCAGCAGTTTAGGGACAGGGGTGAACACTGAAGCTTTCTTT
>TRBJ2-7|TRBV6-1|.|few
CASSEGGFTYEQYF
TGTGCCAGCAGTGAAGGGGGGTTCACCTACGAGCAGTACTTC
>TRBJ1-5|TRBV2|.|.
CASSEGRQPQHF
TGTGCCAGCAGTGAAGGGAGACAGCCCCAGCATTTT
>TRBJ2-4|TRBV20-1|.|many
CSAMLWGAAKNIQYF
TGCAGTGCTATGTTATGGGGCGCTGCCAAAAACATTCAGTACTTC
>TRBJ2-4|TRBV20-1|.|few
CSAPEPSGTQGAKNIQYF
TGCAGTGCTCCGGAACCCAGCGGGACGCAGGGGGCCAAAAACATTCAGTACTTC
>TRBJ1-5|TRBV28|TRBD1|many
CASSRTGRGDQPQHF
TGTGCCAGCAGTCGGACAGGGAGGGGGGATCAGCCCCAGCATTTT
>TRBJ1-5|TRBV4-2|.|few
CASSQDVGFQPQHF
TGTGCCAGCAGCCAAGATGTCGGGTTTCAGCCCCAGCATTTT